The clone carrying this T cell receptor beta chain appeared a few times. Specified time point: newly diagnosed GD, antithyroid drugs for less than 3 months. PBMCs were the source of the RNA used for TCR sequencing. Diagnosing Graves' disease relied on the American Thyroid Association guidelines. This specimen comes from a study of regulatory T cells in long-lasting Graves disease. HTBI primers from iRepertoire and Arm-PCR of CDR3 regions yielded the TCR beta libraries. TCRdb reprocessed the multiplex PCR reads with MiXCR, giving one entry per CDR3 protein. This sample yields some 600,000 distinct CDR3 sequences, of which about 16% are seen a single time; about 12% belongs to the top ten. This same sample was also taken into another study, of T cells in Graves' hyperthyroidism and ophthalmopathy.

The sequence derives from a young man with Graves disease. This specimen consisted of peripheral blood mononuclear cells (PBMCs), obtained at new diagnosis, from a patient treated with antithyroid drugs.

CDR3: CASSLVEGIENTEAFF. In DNA, the CDR3 is TGCGCCAGCAGCTTGGTGGAGGGTATTGAGAACACTGAAGCTTTCTTT. The rearrangement links TRBV5-1 to TRBJ1-1; no clear D gene. V lost 0 bases and J lost 1, with 13 bases in between. Germline values: CDR1 SGHRS, CDR2 YFSETQ. The CDR3 is made up of 16 amino acids.